These T cell receptor beta chains were read from a single sample in a study of blood T cell repertoires in COVID-19. The table came from immunoSEQ multiplex PCR; TCRdb's copy has only in-frame clones and leaves some out. The table lists a few hundred thousand clones, 70% to 90% of them singletons. Input material: peripheral blood. These TCRs come from a woman aged 30 to 39 with COVID-19, enrolled during active disease. The CDR3 runs from the conserved cysteine through the conserved F or W. The D gene is left open where the match is weak. Size is omitted from some rows. Given values are once, few, many or a class for expanded clones.

NA	NA	TRBV5-8	TRBJ1-6	CASSRESGYDSPLHF	TGTGCCAGCTCCAGGGAGAGCGGGTATGATTCACCCCTCCACTTT
NA	TRBD1	TRBV24-1	TRBJ1-5	CATSDSDRGVLEPQHF	TGTGCCACCAGTGATTCGGACAGGGGCGTACTCGAGCCCCAGCATTTT
NA	TRBD2	TRBV5-1	TRBJ2-1	CASSLPPPSGTTDEQFF	TGCGCCAGCAGCTTGCCCCCCCCCTCCGGGACTACCGATGAGCAGTTCTTC
NA	NA	TRBV12-3/TRBV12-4	TRBJ2-1	CASSLASYNEQFF	TGTGCCAGCAGTTTAGCGAGTTACAATGAGCAGTTCTTC
NA	TRBD1	TRBV12-5	TRBJ2-3	CASGRGDSATDTQYF	TGTGCTAGTGGGAGAGGGGACAGTGCCACAGATACGCAGTATTTT
NA	TRBD2	TRBV2	TRBJ2-5	CASSPLAGVQETQYF	TGTGCCAGCAGCCCTCTAGCGGGAGTGCAAGAGACCCAGTACTTC
NA	TRBD1	TRBV29-1	TRBJ2-1	CSVETPQDRGPYNEQFF	TGCAGCGTTGAAACCCCTCAAGACAGGGGGCCCTACAATGAGCAGTTCTTC
NA	TRBD1	TRBV5-1	TRBJ2-3	CASSLVTGSDTDTQYF	TGCGCCAGCAGCTTGGTGACAGGGTCCGACACAGATACGCAGTATTTT
NA	TRBD2	TRBV7-2	TRBJ2-5	CASSFTSGGVGETQYF	TGTGCCAGCAGCTTTACTAGCGGGGGGGTGGGAGAGACCCAGTACTTC
NA	NA	TRBV6-5	TRBJ2-5	CASLDALRGQETQYF	TGTGCCAGCCTGGACGCCCTGAGGGGGCAAGAGACCCAGTACTTC
NA	TRBD1	TRBV5-1	TRBJ1-1	CASSSYRGLNTEAFF	TGCGCCAGCAGCTCCTACAGGGGGCTTAACACTGAAGCTTTCTTT
NA	NA	TRBV27	TRBJ1-1	CASSLSPGMGMNTEAFF	TGTGCCAGCAGTTTATCCCCAGGGATGGGGATGAACACTGAAGCTTTCTTT
NA	NA	TRBV3-1/TRBV3-2	TRBJ2-3	CASSHAQGTDTQYF	TGTGCCAGCAGCCATGCCCAGGGGACAGATACGCAGTATTTT
NA	TRBD1	TRBV2	TRBJ2-5	CASRGQGQETQYF	TGTGCCAGCAGGGGACAGGGTCAAGAGACCCAGTACTTC
NA	NA	TRBV19	TRBJ1-6	CASSDRYSPLHF	TGTGCCAGTAGTGACAGGTATTCACCCCTCCACTTT
NA	NA	TRBV11-2	TRBJ1-6	CASSGLRSYNSPLHF	TGTGCCAGCAGCGGACTACGCTCCTATAATTCACCCCTCCACTTT
once	NA	TRBV24-1	TRBJ1-1	CATSLGSGSTEAFF	TGTGCCACCTCCCTCGGGTCGGGGAGTACTGAAGCTTTCTTT
once	NA	TRBV25-1	TRBJ1-6	CASSEGRGSNSPLHF	TGTGCCAGCAGTGAAGGCCGGGGATCAAATTCACCCCTCCACTTT
NA	TRBD1	TRBV4-3	TRBJ1-1	CASSQVPGTEAFF	TGCGCCAGCAGCCAGGTACCGGGGACAGAGGCTTTCTTT
once	TRBD2	TRBV2	TRBJ2-1	CASRTGGGYNEQFF	TGTGCCAGCAGAACGGGCGGGGGGTACAATGAGCAGTTCTTC
NA	NA	TRBV10-2	TRBJ1-2	CASSGGSDDGYTF	TGCGCCAGCAGTGGCGGGTCGGACGATGGCTACACCTTC
NA	TRBD2	TRBV4-1	TRBJ2-1	CASSHSGRANEQFF	TGCGCCAGCAGCCATAGCGGGAGGGCAAATGAGCAGTTCTTC
once	NA	TRBV28	TRBJ1-1	CASSHVAGLNTEAFF	TGTGCCAGCAGTCACGTCGCAGGGTTGAACACTGAAGCTTTCTTT
NA	TRBD2	TRBV9	TRBJ2-5	CASSERTSGRRETQYF	TGTGCCAGCAGCGAGCGGACTAGCGGGAGACGCGAGACCCAGTACTTC
NA	NA	TRBV27	TRBJ1-1	CASSSDLGREVEAFF	TGTGCCAGCAGTTCCGACCTTGGCAGGGAGGTAGAGGCTTTCTTT
NA	NA	TRBV5-1	TRBJ2-3	CASSLAVASSDTQYF	TGCGCCAGCAGCTTGGCCGTGGCTAGCTCAGATACGCAGTATTTT
NA	TRBD1	TRBV3-1/TRBV3-2	TRBJ1-6	CASSQDEGAGTPLHF	TGTGCCAGCAGCCAAGATGAGGGGGCGGGAACACCCCTCCACTTT
once	NA	TRBV2	TRBJ1-1	CASSEVGWDNTFNTEAFF	TGTGCCAGCAGTGAAGTAGGGTGGGACAACACTTTCAACACTGAAGCTTTCTTT
NA	NA	TRBV2	TRBJ2-5	CASLTPRETQYF	TGTGCCAGCCTCACCCCCAGGGAGACCCAGTACTTC
NA	NA	TRBV2	TRBJ1-1	CASSETTVGGFF	TGTGCCAGCAGTGAAACGACAGTAGGTGGTTTCTTT
NA	TRBD1	TRBV4-3	TRBJ1-1	CASSQTGMVNTEAFF	TGCGCCAGCAGCCAGACAGGGATGGTGAACACTGAAGCTTTCTTT
NA	TRBD1	TRBV13	TRBJ1-6	CASSSGDRVYSPLHF	TGTGCCAGCAGCTCCGGGGACAGGGTCTATTCACCCCTCCACTTT
NA	NA	TRBV7-9	TRBJ1-5	CASSFERDQPQHF	TGTGCCAGCAGCTTCGAGCGGGATCAGCCCCAGCATTTT
NA	TRBD2	TRBV23-1	TRBJ2-2	CASSPSAGGRTGELFF	TGCGCCAGCAGTCCTTCGGCGGGGGGGCGGACCGGGGAGCTGTTTTTT
NA	TRBD2	TRBV5-6	TRBJ2-5	CASRNLAGLEETQYF	TGTGCCAGCAGAAACCTAGCGGGGCTCGAGGAGACCCAGTACTTC
NA	NA	TRBV30	TRBJ2-6	CAWSRTGFSGANVLTF	TGTGCCTGGAGTCGAACAGGCTTCTCTGGGGCCAACGTCCTGACTTTC
NA	NA	TRBV11-3	TRBJ2-1	CASSLVQGLEVFF	TGTGCCAGCAGCTTAGTCCAAGGCCTGGAGGTGTTCTTC
NA	TRBD2	TRBV18	TRBJ2-1	CASSPIAGGRNEQFF	TGTGCCAGCTCACCTATAGCGGGAGGGCGCAATGAGCAGTTCTTC
NA	NA	TRBV6-5	TRBJ2-5	CASAPWGLYRETQYF	TGTGCCAGCGCCCCCTGGGGCCTCTACCGAGAGACCCAGTACTTC
NA	NA	TRBV13	TRBJ2-3	CASSLPGGEGTDTQYF	TGTGCCAGCAGCCTTCCCGGCGGGGAGGGCACAGATACGCAGTATTTT
NA	TRBD2	TRBV30	TRBJ2-1	CAWSVQTSGGCYNEQFF	TGTGCCTGGAGTGTACAAACTAGCGGGGGGTGTTACAATGAGCAGTTCTTC
NA	TRBD2	TRBV10-3	TRBJ2-5	CAISKGLAGGRETQYF	TGTGCCATCAGTAAGGGACTAGCGGGGGGCAGAGAGACCCAGTACTTC
NA	TRBD2	TRBV30	TRBJ2-2	CAWKGWWEGQRVGELFF	TGTGCCTGGAAAGGGTGGTGGGAGGGCCAAAGAGTCGGGGAGCTGTTTTTT
few	NA	TRBV15	TRBJ1-4	CATSRDRGIEKLFF	TGTGCCACCAGCAGAGATCGGGGAATAGAAAAACTGTTTTTT
NA	TRBD1	TRBV14	TRBJ1-2	CASSRGQGRWGYTF	TGTGCCAGCAGCCGGGGACAGGGACGATGGGGCTACACCTTC
NA	TRBD1	TRBV4-1	TRBJ1-2	CASSQETGQIIYGYTF	TGCGCCAGCAGCCAAGAGACGGGACAGATCATCTATGGCTACACCTTC
NA	NA	TRBV18	TRBJ1-2	CASSPRSGGESYGYTF	TGTGCCAGCTCACCACGGTCGGGGGGCGAATCCTATGGCTACACCTTC
NA	TRBD2	TRBV10-1	TRBJ2-7	CASSSSGAYEQYF	TGCGCCAGCAGTTCTAGCGGGGCCTACGAGCAGTACTTC
NA	TRBD2	TRBV10-1	TRBJ2-1	CASSEGLAVPYNEQFF	TGCGCCAGCAGCGAAGGACTAGCGGTGCCCTACAATGAGCAGTTCTTC
NA	NA	TRBV2	TRBJ2-5	CASSAPDQETQYF	TGTGCCAGCAGCGCCCCGGACCAAGAGACCCAGTACTTC
NA	TRBD2	TRBV4-3	TRBJ2-1	CASSQELAGAYNEQFF	TGCGCCAGCAGCCAAGAACTAGCGGGAGCCTACAATGAGCAGTTCTTC
NA	TRBD2	TRBV5-5	TRBJ2-3	CASSLYEGGPLDTQYF	TGTGCCAGCAGCTTGTATGAGGGAGGGCCACTAGATACGCAGTATTTT
NA	NA	TRBV13	TRBJ1-2	CASSLGRGSYGYTF	TGTGCCAGCAGCTTAGGCAGGGGTAGCTATGGCTACACCTTC